Only a few counts were recorded for the clone carrying this TCR beta chain. Its matching antigen is unknown. Compared with germline, one end of the junction differs, possibly owing to a read error. The read falls 3 residues short of the CDR3 end, and the missing part is taken from the germline J gene. The record originates from a study of T cell clonality in common variable immunodeficiency. Findings and caveats of the study: TCRbeta clonality was increased in CVID versus healthy controls. CVID patient heterogeneity limited repertoire-clinical complication correlations. Reportedly, TCR beta sequences from common variable immunodeficiency showed fewer deletions and N-nucleotide insertions.

Only in-frame clones appear in the TCRdb table, and some are missing; sequencing was by immunoSEQ multiplex PCR. Sampling found around 16,000 clones, none seen once. Patients had low serum IgG, IgA and/or IgM and specific antibody deficiency. Aged about 8 to 65 years, CVID subjects averaged about 39 years old. Germline V gives CDR1 SGHVS, CDR2 FQNEAQ. CDR3 length: 15 residues. The TCR sequence derives from a human donor with common variable immunodeficiency. The rearrangement joins TRBV7-8 to TRBJ1-2, with D unresolved. Material for sequencing was peripheral blood mononuclear cells. CDR3 DNA, as far as it was read: TGTGCCGGCAGCTCCATAGACACGCTTCACTATGGC. It yields the protein CAGSSIDTLHYG. The complete CDR3 sequence is CAGSSIDTLHYGYTF.